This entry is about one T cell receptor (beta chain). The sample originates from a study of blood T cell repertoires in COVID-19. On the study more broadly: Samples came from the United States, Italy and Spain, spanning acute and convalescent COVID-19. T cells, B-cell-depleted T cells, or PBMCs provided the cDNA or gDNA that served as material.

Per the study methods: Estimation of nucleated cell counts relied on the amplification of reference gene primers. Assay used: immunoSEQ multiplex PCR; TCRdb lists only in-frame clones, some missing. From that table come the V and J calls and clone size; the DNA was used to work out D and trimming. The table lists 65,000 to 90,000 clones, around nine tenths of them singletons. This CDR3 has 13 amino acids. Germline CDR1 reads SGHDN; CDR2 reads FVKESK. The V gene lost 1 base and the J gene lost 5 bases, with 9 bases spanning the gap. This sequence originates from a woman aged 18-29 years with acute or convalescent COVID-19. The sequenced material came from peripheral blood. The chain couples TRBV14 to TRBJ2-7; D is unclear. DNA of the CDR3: TGTGCCAGCAGCCAAGTCACAGTGAACGAGCAGTACTTC. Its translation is CASSQVTVNEQYF.